The rows below give T cell receptor beta chains drawn from one sample of a study of control samples from healthy donors and cancer patients. Clones were read by immunoSEQ multiplex PCR, and TCRdb kept only the in-frame ones, dropping some. The sample contains just over 6,500 clones, 76% of which appear only once. Sequenced input: formalin-fixed, paraffin-embedded tissue. The receptors were gathered from a male donor with melanoma. Both conserved end residues are part of each CDR3. D genes are given only for firm matches. Size is omitted from some rows. Given values are once, few, many or a class for expanded clones.

>.|TRBJ2-7|.|TRBV11-2
CASSLEENEQYF
TGTGCCAGCAGCTTAGAGGAGAACGAGCAGTACTTC
>few|TRBJ1-4|.|TRBV28
CASSLYGVGTNEKLFF
TGTGCCAGCAGTTTATATGGGGTCGGGACTAATGAAAAACTGTTTTTT
>.|TRBJ2-3|TRBD1|TRBV6-2/TRBV6-3
CASSRDRITDTQYF
TGTGCCAGCAGCCGGGACAGAATCACAGATACGCAGTATTTT
>once|TRBJ1-3|.|TRBV13
CASSLRGSYSGNTIYF
TGTGCCAGCAGCTTACGTGGCAGCTATTCTGGAAACACCATATATTTT
>.|TRBJ1-6|.|TRBV2
CASSAHREDSPLHF
TGTGCCAGCAGTGCTCACAGAGAAGATTCACCCCTCCACTTT
>.|TRBJ2-3|.|TRBV5-5
CASSLWQSITDTQYF
TGTGCCAGCAGCTTGTGGCAGAGTATCACAGATACGCAGTATTTT
>few|TRBJ2-7|TRBD1|TRBV19
CASSISTGGYEQYF
TGTGCCAGTAGTATCTCGACAGGGGGCTACGAGCAGTACTTC
>.|TRBJ1-1|TRBD1|TRBV28
CASSSGTGGRAFF
TGTGCCAGCAGTTCGGGGACAGGGGGCCGGGCTTTCTTT
>.|TRBJ1-5|.|TRBV12-5
CASGLGRQPNQPQHF
TGTGCTAGTGGTTTGGGACGACAACCCAATCAGCCCCAGCATTTT
>few|TRBJ1-2|.|TRBV7-8
CASSLLGQLSF
TGTGCCAGCAGCTTACTAGGACAACTTTCCTTC
>.|TRBJ2-7|.|TRBV12-5
CASGKIPGHFYEQYF
TGTGCTAGTGGTAAGATACCGGGACACTTCTACGAGCAGTACTTC
>.|TRBJ1-2|TRBD1|TRBV6-5
CASSATGVAGYTF
TGTGCCAGCAGCGCAACAGGGGTGGCTGGCTACACCTTC
>.|TRBJ2-4|.|TRBV11-2
CASSLGPGARNIQYF
TGTGCCAGCAGCTTAGGGCCGGGGGCGAGGAACATTCAGTACTTC
>few|TRBJ2-5|.|TRBV5-4
CASSLSTSWETQYF
TGTGCCAGCAGCTTGTCCACTAGTTGGGAGACCCAGTACTTC
>.|TRBJ1-5|.|TRBV19
CASSPSEGVYQPQHF
TGTGCCAGTAGCCCCTCTGAAGGGGTATATCAGCCCCAGCATTTT
>once|TRBJ1-1|.|TRBV10-3
CAISDPTPGDTEAFF
TGTGCCATCAGTGATCCGACACCCGGGGACACTGAAGCTTTCTTT
>.|TRBJ1-1|.|TRBV5-6
CASSYRNTEAFF
TGTGCCAGCAGCTACAGGAACACTGAAGCTTTCTTT
>.|TRBJ2-1|.|TRBV6-5
CASSQDPSSYNEQFF
TGTGCCAGCAGCCAGGACCCCAGCTCCTACAATGAGCAGTTCTTC
>once|TRBJ2-3|.|TRBV19
CASRKPPTDTQYF
TGTGCCAGTCGCAAGCCACCCACAGATACGCAGTATTTT
>once|TRBJ2-5|TRBD2|TRBV6-5
CASPSAGTQETQYF
TGTGCCAGCCCCTCAGCGGGAACACAAGAGACCCAGTACTTC
>.|TRBJ1-3|TRBD1|TRBV11-2
CASSWQGQGPGNTIYF
TGTGCCAGCAGCTGGCAAGGACAGGGTCCTGGAAACACCATATATTTT
>.|TRBJ2-1|.|TRBV27
CASSLPTGNEQFF
TGTGCCAGCAGTTTACCGACCGGCAATGAGCAGTTCTTC
>.|TRBJ1-5|.|TRBV7-2
CASSLVGSNQPQHF
TGTGCCAGCAGCTTGGTCGGGAGCAATCAGCCCCAGCATTTT
>.|TRBJ2-2|.|TRBV7-9
CASSTDGNPGELFF
TGTGCCAGCAGCACGGACGGGAACCCCGGGGAGCTGTTTTTT
>.|TRBJ1-4|TRBD1|TRBV9
CASSPGDRGQFGEKLFF
TGTGCCAGCAGCCCCGGGGACAGGGGGCAGTTCGGGGAAAAACTGTTTTTT
>.|TRBJ2-7|.|TRBV6-5
CATRRDETYEQYF
TGTGCCACACGCAGGGACGAAACCTACGAGCAGTACTTC
>.|TRBJ1-6|TRBD1|TRBV19
CASSIRTGRGGSSPLHF
TGTGCCAGTAGTATCCGGACAGGGCGAGGTGGAAGTTCACCCCTCCACTTT
>.|TRBJ1-1|.|TRBV18
CASSPRVGGAFTEAFF
TGTGCCAGCTCACCACGGGTCGGAGGGGCGTTCACTGAAGCTTTCTTT
>.|TRBJ2-4|TRBD2|TRBV6-2/TRBV6-3
CASSRLAFGDIQYF
TGTGCCAGCAGCAGACTAGCGTTCGGGGACATTCAGTACTTC
>.|TRBJ2-1|.|TRBV18
CASSHSGTGAYNEQFF
TGTGCCAGCTCACATAGCGGGACAGGAGCCTACAATGAGCAGTTCTTC
>few|TRBJ1-1|.|TRBV12-3/TRBV12-4
CASSPRLNTEAFF
TGTGCCAGCTCTCCTCGTTTGAACACTGAAGCTTTCTTT
>.|TRBJ2-7|.|TRBV27
CASSLIKGYEQYF
TGTGCCAGCAGTTTAATTAAGGGCTACGAGCAGTACTTC
>.|TRBJ2-5|.|TRBV3-1/TRBV3-2
CASSQLGHQETQYF
TGTGCCAGCAGCCAACTAGGGCACCAAGAGACCCAGTACTTC
>.|TRBJ2-1|TRBD1|TRBV6-1
CASSEQGAGEQFF
TGTGCCAGCAGTGAACAGGGGGCCGGTGAGCAGTTCTTC
>.|TRBJ2-2|.|TRBV7-9
CASSLAAGATGELFF
TGTGCCAGCAGCTTAGCTGCAGGGGCTACCGGGGAGCTGTTTTTT
>.|TRBJ1-1|TRBD1|TRBV5-1
CASSLSGGGKTEAFF
TGCGCCAGCAGCTTGAGTGGAGGGGGCAAGACTGAAGCTTTCTTT
>once|TRBJ1-5|TRBD1|TRBV19
CASSLGNRGRQPQHF
TGTGCCAGTAGTTTAGGGAACAGGGGACGTCAGCCCCAGCATTTT
>once|TRBJ2-3|TRBD1|TRBV19
CASSYRQGTDTQYF
TGTGCCAGTAGCTACCGACAGGGGACAGATACGCAGTATTTT
>.|TRBJ1-1|.|TRBV7-8
CASSLQGNTEAFF
TGTGCCAGCAGCCTACAGGGGAACACTGAAGCTTTCTTT
>.|TRBJ2-1|.|TRBV6-6
CASSSWAPVLDEQFF
TGTGCCAGCAGCTCATGGGCTCCGGTCCTAGATGAGCAGTTCTTC
>.|TRBJ1-4|.|TRBV6-6
CASSYSKGSEKLFF
TGTGCCAGCAGTTACTCGAAGGGTTCAGAAAAACTGTTTTTT
>.|TRBJ1-2|.|TRBV29-1
CSVDTGRGYTF
TGCAGCGTTGACACAGGGCGGGGCTACACCTTC
>.|TRBJ1-4|TRBD1|TRBV9
CASSTRQGLSEKLFF
TGTGCCAGCAGCACCCGACAGGGCCTTAGTGAAAAACTGTTTTTT
>.|TRBJ1-1|.|TRBV20-1
CSASRGNKLAFF
TGCAGTGCTAGTAGAGGGAATAAATTGGCTTTCTTT
>.|TRBJ1-2|.|TRBV11-2
CASSLGTGSGYTF
TGTGCCAGCAGCTTAGGAACAGGGTCGGGCTACACCTTC
>.|TRBJ1-4|.|TRBV19
CASKSSTNEKLFF
TGTGCCAGTAAGAGTTCAACTAATGAAAAACTGTTTTTT
>.|TRBJ2-3|.|TRBV5-1
CASSGTVSTDTQYF
TGCGCCAGCAGCGGGACGGTGAGCACAGATACGCAGTATTTT
>.|TRBJ1-2|.|TRBV2
CASSETNTPGGGGYTF
TGTGCCAGCAGTGAGACAAATACCCCGGGAGGAGGGGGCTACACCTTC